This T cell receptor (beta chain) was sequenced in a study of T cell responses to AZD1222 COVID-19 vaccine. Here immunoSEQ multiplex PCR was the method, and the copy in TCRdb shows in-frame clones only, minus some. The table records 100,000 to 150,000 clones, roughly 90% of them present only once. V lost 4 bases and J lost 9, with 15 bases in between. This CDR3 region has 13 residues. Study-wide results and limits: Increased Spike-specific TCR breadth and depth were observed after two AZD1222 doses. Close to half of spike-specific TCRs reportedly recognize unmutated variant regions. Among the donors, most were white British and more were female, and clonal diversity was possibly underestimated. None of the repertoires were sampled until the peak T cell response had passed.

Turning to this clone: Its antigen is as yet unknown.

This sequence was found in an adult in good health. Sequencing was performed on peripheral blood, taken on day 0 of AZD1222 vaccination. This rearrangement joins TRBV12-3 or TRBV12-4 to TRBJ1-1, with TRBD1 as a possible D gene (5 bases). The CDR3, as DNA: TGTGCCAGCAGTTCCACCTCCGGGACCCAAGCTTTCTTT. Translating it yields CASSSTSGTQAFF.